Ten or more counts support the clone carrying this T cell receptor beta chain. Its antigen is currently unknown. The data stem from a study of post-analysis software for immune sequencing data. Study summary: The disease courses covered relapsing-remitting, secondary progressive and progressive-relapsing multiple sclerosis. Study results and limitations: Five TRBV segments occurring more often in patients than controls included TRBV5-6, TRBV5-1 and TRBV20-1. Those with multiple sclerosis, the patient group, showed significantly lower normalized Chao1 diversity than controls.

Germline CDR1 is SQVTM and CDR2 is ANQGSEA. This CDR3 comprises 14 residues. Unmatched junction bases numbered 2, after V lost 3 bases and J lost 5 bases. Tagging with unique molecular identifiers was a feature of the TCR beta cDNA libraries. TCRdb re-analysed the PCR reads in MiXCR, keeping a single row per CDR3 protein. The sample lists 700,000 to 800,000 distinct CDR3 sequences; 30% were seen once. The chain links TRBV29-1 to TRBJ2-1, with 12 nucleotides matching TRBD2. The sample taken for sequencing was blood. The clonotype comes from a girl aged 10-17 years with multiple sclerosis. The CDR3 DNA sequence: TGCAGCGTTGATGGACTAGCGGGACACAATGAGCAGTTCTTC. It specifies CSVDGLAGHNEQFF.